One and the same sample provided the 11 T cell receptor beta chains below, sequenced in a study of blood T cell repertoires in COVID-19. This table comes from immunoSEQ multiplex PCR, and its TCRdb copy is limited to in-frame clones, with some not included. The sample yields some 330,000 clones, 92% seen once. The sequenced sample consisted of PBMCs or T cells enriched from blood (not recorded which). The receptors here all came from a woman under 40 who had recovered from COVID-19.

J is TRBJ2-1 and V is TRBV19, with 8 bases matching TRBD2. V lost 6 bases, J lost 9 bases, and 10 bases stayed unmatched. Germline CDR1 reads LNHDA; CDR2 reads SQIVND (reference sequence). CDR3 length: 14 amino acids. In DNA, the CDR3 is TGTGCCAGTAGACCCCAGCGGGAGTCGGGTGAGCAGTTCTTC. It translates to CASRPQRESGEQFF.

The chain joins TRBV28 to TRBJ1-6, with TRBD1 identical over 7 bases. The CDR3 has 14 amino acids. In germline, CDR1 is MDHEN, CDR2 SYDVKM. V lost 8 bases to trimming and J lost 7 bases; unmatched junction nucleotides: 8. CDR3: CASVSGQPNSPLHF. The CDR3 DNA is TGTGCCAGCGTTTCGGGACAGCCAAATTCACCCCTCCACTTT.

This rearrangement joins TRBV28 to TRBJ2-7; 7 nucleotides match TRBD2. Germline V CDR1 and CDR2: MDHEN, SYDVKM. V shed 5 bases, J shed 2 bases, and the junction held 21 bases outside the gene matches. The CDR3 runs to 19 residues. The CDR3 spells CASSPLYRTGTKNTYEQYF. CDR3 DNA sequence: TGTGCCAGCAGTCCCCTTTACCGAACCGGGACTAAAAACACCTACGAGCAGTACTTC.

The V call is TRBV28, the J call TRBJ2-2; weak D call: TRBD2 (6 bases). The CDR3 has 15 residues. Trimming took 3 bases from V and 5 from J, leaving 13 bases between them. Germline CDR1 reads MDHEN; CDR2 reads SYDVKM. The CDR3, as DNA: TGTGCCAGCAGTTTTGGACGGCGGGGAACCGGGGAGCTGTTTTTT. Protein: CASSFGRRGTGELFF.

The chain carries TRBV5-1 and TRBJ1-1; TRBD1 is a possible D gene (6 bases). The V end was cut by 7 bases, the J end by 3 bases, with 13 bases between. The CDR3 is made up of 13 amino acids. The germline CDR1 and CDR2 sequences are SGHRS and YFSETQ. This CDR3 is CASSSNRDTEAFF. CDR3 bases: TGCGCCAGCTCATCAAACAGGGACACTGAAGCTTTCTTT.

The chain carries TRBV19 and TRBJ2-6; 7 nucleotides match TRBD1. The CDR3 extends over 16 amino acids. J lost 0 bases, V lost 7 bases, and 6 bases had no gene match. The V gene's germline CDR1 is LNHDA and CDR2 SQIVND (reference sequence). CDR3: CASIEAGGSGANVLTF. CDR3 DNA: TGTGCCAGTATTGAGGCAGGGGGCTCTGGGGCCAACGTCCTGACTTTC.

The V and J genes are TRBV7-2 and TRBJ2-2; D uncertain. The V end lost 1 base, the J end lost 1 base, and 10 bases lay between the germline ends. The CDR3 is 16 residues long. Germline CDR1 reads SGHTA; CDR2 reads FQGNSA. The CDR3 DNA reads TGTGCCAGCAGCTTAGGTTGGCAGATGAACACCGGGGAGCTGTTTTTT. Protein product: CASSLGWQMNTGELFF.

CDR3 DNA: TGTGCCAGCAGCTTTGAACAGGGGTACACTGAAGCTTTCTTT. It specifies CASSFEQGYTEAFF. The V and J genes are TRBV11-2 and TRBJ1-1; 7 nucleotides agree with TRBD1. The CDR3 is 14 amino acids. Unmatched junction bases numbered 4, after V lost 3 bases and J lost 3 bases. Germline CDR1 and CDR2: SGHAT and FQNNGV.

In DNA, the CDR3 is TGTGCCAGCAGTTTAGCTAGTTCCGCCAGGGCTTTCTTT. It codes for CASSLASSARAFF. V is TRBV12-3 or TRBV12-4 and J is TRBJ1-1; D gene unclear. The ends were cut back, 0 bases at V and 11 bases at J, with 13 bases in the middle. The CDR3 consists of 13 residues.

CDR3 residues: CSVEALGGEEKLFF. The CDR3 bases are TGCAGCGTTGAAGCCCTGGGGGGAGAGGAAAAACTGTTTTTT. The chain has TRBV29-1 and TRBJ1-4; the D gene is possibly TRBD1 (5 bases). The V end lost 1 base, the J end lost 8 bases, and 14 bases lay between the germline ends. The CDR3 is 14 amino acids. Germline loops: CDR1 SQVTM, CDR2 ANQGSEA.

CDR3 sequence reads: CASSSGVRSSGNTIYF. The CDR3 DNA follows: TGTGCCAGCAGTTCAGGGGTCCGGAGCTCTGGAAACACCATATATTTT. The chain couples TRBV27 to TRBJ1-3, with D perhaps TRBD1 (6 bases). V lost 4 bases, J lost 0 bases, and 13 bases lay in between. Germline V gives CDR1 MNHEY, CDR2 SMNVEV (reference sequence). The CDR3 extends over 16 amino acids.